Sequencing of this T cell receptor (beta chain) was carried out in a study of sequential checkpoint blockade in melanoma. Assay used: immunoSEQ multiplex PCR; TCRdb lists only in-frame clones, some missing. Among about 20,000 clones listed, around 78% were seen once. Germline CDR1 and CDR2: SGDLS and YYNGEE. The CDR3 extends over 13 amino acids. V lost 3 bases, J lost 2 bases, and 8 bases lay in between. The treatment was: randomized to nivolumab then ipilimumab (arm A) or the reverse (arm B). Sequencing used CD8+ T cells sorted from blood (inferred from file names), obtained from a patient given nivolumab and ipilimumab in sequence. The clonotype comes from a human donor with melanoma. The rearrangement links TRBV9 to TRBJ1-1; D ambiguous. The CDR3 nucleotides read TGTGCCAGCAGCGAACTCCGCAACACTGAAGCTTTCTTT. Translated, it gives CASSELRNTEAFF.